The next 9 T cell receptor beta chains were all read from a single sample in a study of cytomegalovirus exposure and HLA in healthy donors. Primers: 60 Vbeta forward and 13 Jbeta reverse. Sequencing was performed with immunoSEQ multiplex PCR; in TCRdb, only in-frame clones are kept and a portion is missing. The sample yields 150,000 or so clones, more than 75% seen once. Sequenced sample: PBMCs. These receptors originate from a man in his thirties or forties in good health and CMV-seropositive.

The rearrangement links TRBV28 to TRBJ2-2, with D perhaps matching TRBD2 (5 bases). Trimming cost V 6 bases and J 4 bases, with 15 bases left between them. CDR1 is MDHEN, CDR2 SYDVKM, per germline. The CDR3 sequence is 15 residues long. The CDR3 DNA is TGTGCCAGCAGCCGCTTAGGACTGTCCACCGGGGAGCTGTTTTTT. It specifies CASSRLGLSTGELFF. Variable domain in full (rest from reference TRBV28 and TRBJ2-2): DVKVTQSSRYLVKRTGEKVFLECVQDMDHENMFWYRQDPGLGLRLIYFSYDVKMKEKGDIPEGYSVSREKKERFSLILESASTNQTSMYLCASSRLGLSTGELFFGEGSRLTVL.

In its sample, this clone was seen once. This rearrangement joins TRBV10-3 to TRBJ2-1; 11 bases map to TRBD2. V shed 3 bases, J shed 3 bases, and the junction held 10 bases outside the gene matches. The CDR3 totals 18 residues. Germline loops: CDR1 ENHRY, CDR2 SYGVKD. CDR3 protein: CAISDRLAGGDYYNEQFF. The CDR3 nucleotides read TGTGCCATCAGTGATCGTCTAGCGGGAGGCGACTACTACAATGAGCAGTTCTTC.

The rearrangement uses TRBV10-1 and TRBJ2-3, with unresolved D. CDR3 length equals 14 residues. V was clipped by 5 bases and J by 0 bases, with 9 bases between them. The germline V gene encodes CDR1 WNHNN and CDR2 SYGVQD (reference sequence). The CDR3 nucleotides are TGCGCCAGCAGTCGCAGCAGGAGCACAGATACGCAGTATTTT. Translating it yields CASSRSRSTDTQYF.

This clone is a singleton in its sample. The J gene is TRBJ1-2, the V gene TRBV5-1; D not resolved. Germline V gives CDR1 SGHRS, CDR2 YFSETQ. The germline V and J ends were trimmed by 0 bases and 4 bases, with 13 bases remaining between them. The CDR3 is 15 amino acids. CDR3 bases: TGCGCCAGCAGCTTGGCCTCCGGACTTTTCTATGGCTACACCTTC. It encodes CASSLASGLFYGYTF.

This chain uses TRBV28 with TRBJ2-5; the match to TRBD1 covers 11 bases. V shed 6 bases, J shed 3 bases, and the junction held 6 bases outside the gene matches. Germline V lookup: CDR1 MDHEN, CDR2 SYDVKM. This CDR3 is built from 15 residues. This CDR3 reads CASSPGQGAEETQYF. The CDR3 bases are TGTGCCAGCAGCCCCGGACAGGGGGCCGAAGAGACCCAGTACTTC.

V gene TRBV30 combines with J gene TRBJ1-5; 7 bases fit TRBD1. The CDR3 extends over 15 amino acids. CDR1 is GTSNPN, CDR2 SVGIG, per germline (reference sequence). V gave up 3 bases and J gave up 2 bases; unmatched junction bases: 7. The CDR3 here is CAWSLAGTGNQPQHF. The CDR3 coding sequence is TGTGCCTGGAGCTTGGCCGGGACAGGCAATCAGCCCCAGCATTTT.

The chain links TRBV28 to TRBJ2-7, with 8 bases matching TRBD2. This CDR3 region has 14 residues. The germline CDR1 and CDR2 sequences are MDHEN and SYDVKM. Trimming cost V 3 bases and J 5 bases; bases outside gene matches: 6. CDR3 nucleotide sequence: TGTGCCAGCAGTTTGAGAGGAGCGGGAGACGAGCAGTACTTC. This gives the protein CASSLRGAGDEQYF. The entire variable domain, with the rest obtained from reference TRBV28 and TRBJ2-7, is as follows: DVKVTQSSRYLVKRTGEKVFLECVQDMDHENMFWYRQDPGLGLRLIYFSYDVKMKEKGDIPEGYSVSREKKERFSLILESASTNQTSMYLCASSLRGAGDEQYFGPGTRLTVT.

The V call is TRBV9, the J call TRBJ2-1, with D perhaps matching TRBD2 (5 bases). There are 15 residues in the CDR3. From germline, CDR1 is SGDLS and CDR2 YYNGEE. Deletions cut 2 bases from V and 4 bases from J, with 13 bases between. The chain's CDR3 is CASSVGGQSYNEQFF. The DNA for the CDR3 is TGTGCCAGCAGCGTGGGCGGGCAGTCGTACAATGAGCAGTTCTTC.

This chain links TRBV28 with TRBJ2-5; TRBD2 matches 8 bases. J lost 14 bases, V lost 5 bases, and 7 bases had no gene match. The germline V gene has CDR1 MDHEN and CDR2 SYDVKM. The CDR3 length is 11 residues. CDR3: CASSGIAGHYF. Written as DNA, the CDR3 is TGTGCCAGCAGTGGGATAGCGGGGCATTACTTC.